These 7 T cell receptor beta chains originate from one sample sequenced in a study of response to subunit inactivated influenza vaccine. MiXCR was run by TCRdb on the RT-PCR reads, yielding one entry per CDR3 protein. Of about 570,000 distinct CDR3 sequences in the sample, 11% are singletons; the top ten hold approximately 10%. These data are also associated with another study on T cells expressing NK-cell markers. This second study says: The cDNA for TCR beta came from 5'RACE template switching with UMIs.

The source was PBMCs from blood, collected on the day of vaccination. All receptors derive from a man aged 50 to 60 who received an inactivated influenza vaccine.

The sample holds a few counts of this clonotype. The chain uses TRBV7-9 and TRBJ2-1; 11 nucleotides agree with TRBD2. The CDR3 is 15 amino acids. Germline V gives CDR1 SEHNR, CDR2 FQNEAQ (reference sequence). The J segment lost 8 bases and the V segment lost 6 bases, leaving 9 bases of the junction unmatched. CDR3 protein: CASRRRLAGMDEQFF. CDR3 sequence (DNA): TGTGCCAGCAGACGGCGACTAGCGGGAATGGATGAGCAGTTCTTC.

This clonotype has only a few counts. The rearrangement joins TRBV6-1 to TRBJ2-1; the D is unclear. Trimming left V 8 bases short and J 0 bases short, with 11 bases between. In germline, CDR1 is MNHNS, CDR2 SASEGT. The CDR3 spans 14 residues. The CDR3 DNA is TGTGCCAGCCGGCCAGCGACCTCCTACAATGAGCAGTTCTTC. This translates into CASRPATSYNEQFF.

This clonotype was seen repeatedly, ten times or more. The chain recombines TRBV5-1 with TRBJ2-7; 8 positions agree with TRBD1. V lost 6 bases and J lost 7; bases outside the gene matches: 9. The V gene's germline CDR1 is SGHRS and CDR2 YFSETQ. The CDR3 totals 13 residues. The CDR3 loop is CASNPTGDEEQYF. The CDR3 DNA sequence: TGCGCCAGCAACCCGACAGGGGATGAAGAGCAGTACTTC.

This chain links TRBV12-3 or TRBV12-4 with TRBJ2-7; TRBD2 aligns across 9 bases. V lost 3 bases to trimming and J lost 4 bases; unmatched junction nucleotides: 7. CDR3 size: 15 residues. The CDR3 nucleotides are TGTGCCAGCAGTTTGGGGACTAGCAGCCTTTACGAGCAGTACTTC. Protein product: CASSLGTSSLYEQYF.

This clonotype came up many times. The J gene is TRBJ2-7, the V gene TRBV10-3; 9 bases agree with TRBD2. Germline trimming cut 6 bases from V and 2 bases from J; bases unmatched to any gene: 5. The CDR3 length is 14 residues. The germline V gene encodes CDR1 ENHRY and CDR2 SYGVKD. The CDR3 DNA reads as TGTGCCATCAGAGGAGCGGGGGGTACCTACGAGCAGTACTTC. Protein: CAIRGAGGTYEQYF.

This sequence joins TRBV12-3 or TRBV12-4 and TRBJ2-7; D might be TRBD1 (6 bases). V gave up 5 bases and J gave up 3 bases, with 17 bases separating them. This CDR3 is built from 15 residues. The CDR3 DNA sequence: TGTGCCAGCAGTCAGACCGGGACACAATTCTACGAGCAGTACTTC. Protein product: CASSQTGTQFYEQYF.

The CDR3 DNA reads TGTGCCAGCAGCCAAGACCGGGCTAGCGGGAGGGTTAGCTACGAGCAGTACTTC. Translated: CASSQDRASGRVSYEQYF. This chain links TRBV4-2 with TRBJ2-7, with 12 bases matching TRBD2. CDR1 and CDR2 (germline): LGHNA, YNFKEQ. V gave up 0 bases and J gave up 3 bases; unmatched junction bases: 9. CDR3 size: 18 residues.